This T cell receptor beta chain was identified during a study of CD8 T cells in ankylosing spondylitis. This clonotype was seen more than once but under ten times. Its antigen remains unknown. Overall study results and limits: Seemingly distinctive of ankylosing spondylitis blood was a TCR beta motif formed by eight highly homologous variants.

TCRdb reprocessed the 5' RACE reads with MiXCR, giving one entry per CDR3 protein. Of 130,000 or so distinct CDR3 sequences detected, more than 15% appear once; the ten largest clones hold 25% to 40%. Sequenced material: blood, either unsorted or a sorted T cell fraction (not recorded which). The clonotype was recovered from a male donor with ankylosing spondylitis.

CDR3: CASSQGGRASGNTIYF. CDR3 coding DNA: TGCGCCAGCAGCCAAGGGGGACGGGCCTCTGGAAACACCATATATTTT. The rearrangement links TRBV4-1 to TRBJ1-3; perhaps TRBD1 as D (5 bases). With 1 base removed from V and 0 bases from J, the gap between germline ends came to 10 bases. From germline, CDR1 is MGHRA and CDR2 YSYEKL. The CDR3 sequence is 16 residues long.